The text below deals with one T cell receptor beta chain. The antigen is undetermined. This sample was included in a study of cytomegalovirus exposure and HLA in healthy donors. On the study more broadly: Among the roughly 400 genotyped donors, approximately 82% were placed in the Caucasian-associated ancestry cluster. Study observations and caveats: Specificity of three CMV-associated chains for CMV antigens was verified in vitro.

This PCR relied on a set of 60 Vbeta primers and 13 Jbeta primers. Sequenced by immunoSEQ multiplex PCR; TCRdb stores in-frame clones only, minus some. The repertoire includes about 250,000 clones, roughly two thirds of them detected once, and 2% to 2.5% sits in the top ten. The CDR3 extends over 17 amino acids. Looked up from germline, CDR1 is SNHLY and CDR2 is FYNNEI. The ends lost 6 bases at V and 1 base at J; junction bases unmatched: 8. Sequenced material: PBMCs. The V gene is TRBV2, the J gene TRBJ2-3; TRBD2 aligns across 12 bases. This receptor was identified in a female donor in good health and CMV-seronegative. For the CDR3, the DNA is TGTGCCAGCAGAGACGGACTAGCGGGGCTGGGCACAGATACGCAGTATTTT. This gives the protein CASRDGLAGLGTDTQYF.